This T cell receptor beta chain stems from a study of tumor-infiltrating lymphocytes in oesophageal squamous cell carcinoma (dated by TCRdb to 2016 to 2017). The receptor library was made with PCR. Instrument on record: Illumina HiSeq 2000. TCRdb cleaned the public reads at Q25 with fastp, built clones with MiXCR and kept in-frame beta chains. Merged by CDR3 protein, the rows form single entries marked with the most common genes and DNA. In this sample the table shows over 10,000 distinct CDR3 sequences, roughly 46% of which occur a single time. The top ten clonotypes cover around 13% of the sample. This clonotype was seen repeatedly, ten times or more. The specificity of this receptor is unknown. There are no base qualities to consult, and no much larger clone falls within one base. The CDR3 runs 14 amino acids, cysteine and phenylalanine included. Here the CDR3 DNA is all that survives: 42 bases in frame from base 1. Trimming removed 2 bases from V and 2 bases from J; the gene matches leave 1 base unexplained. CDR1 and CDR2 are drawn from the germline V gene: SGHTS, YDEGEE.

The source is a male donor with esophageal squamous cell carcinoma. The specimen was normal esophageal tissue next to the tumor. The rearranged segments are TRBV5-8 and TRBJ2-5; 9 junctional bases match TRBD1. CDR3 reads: CASSLGTGQETQYF. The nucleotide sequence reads TGTGCCAGCAGCTTAGGGACAGGGCAAGAGACCCAGTACTTC.